This T cell receptor (beta chain) was documented in a study of Ad26.COV2.S vaccination and SARS-CoV-2 variants (dated by TCRdb to 2020 to 2022). About the full investigation: Vaccine-arm donors were drawn from COV1001, a multicentre, randomized, double-blind, placebo-controlled phase I-IIa trial of Ad26.COV2.S in healthy adults. The specificity and breadth of SARS-CoV-2-reactive T cell receptors after Ad26.COV2.S vaccination were assessed by TCRbeta repertoire sequencing. Blinding of investigators to trial group allocation was maintained during experiments and outcome assessment. A total of roughly 30 samples were included in the TCR-sequenced set, comprising about 20 Ad26.COV2.S vaccine recipients, 5 placebo recipients and 8 SARS-CoV-2 convalescent individuals. Participants in the trial were split at random into five groups of five each, receiving low-dose or high-dose Ad26.COV2.S once or twice, or else placebo on both occasions. Ad26.COV2.S was given intramuscularly at 5x10^10 or 1x10^11 viral particles, as a single shot or as two shots 56 days apart. General findings and caveats noted by the study authors: After vaccination, substantial breadth of spike-specific CD8+ and CD4+ T cell responses was reported. Comparing responses between vaccine doses or regimens was not something the study was powered to do. The authors noted that total T cell responses may have been underestimated by the TCR breadth and depth analyses. Spike-specific TCR breadth was higher in Ad26.COV2.S recipients than in placebo recipients (P = 0.0014). Non-spike TCR breadth was comparable between vaccine and placebo recipients, consistent with the vaccine containing only spike.

Worth noting for this clone: The specificity of this receptor is unknown. The sample holds no much larger clone one base away, and base qualities are not on file.

The germline V gene encodes CDR1 MGHDK and CDR2 SYGVNS. The CDR3 spans 15 residues, from the cysteine through the phenylalanine. Only CDR3 DNA is held: 45 bases, read in frame from base 1. V trim: 3 bases; J trim: 2 bases; unmatched bases: 2. The meaning of the sample's treatment or condition label: roughly 18 received Ad26.COV2.S at low or high dose, single or two shots; a few received placebo; per-sample allocation not given. Repertoires of vaccine and placebo recipients were sequenced from samples collected on day 63 after the first injection. Cohort 1b enrolled 20 to 30 adults aged 18-55 years at a single site in Boston, USA, between 29 July and 7 August 2020. Ad26.COV2.S consisted of a replication-incompetent adenovirus type 26 vector by which a prefusion-stabilized SARS-CoV-2 spike protein from the original Wuhan strain was expressed. TCRbeta CDR3 regions were sequenced with the immunoSEQ Assay. After extraction, genomic DNA underwent amplification by bias-controlled multiplex PCR, followed by high-throughput sequencing. Processing in the source paper ran as follows. To quantify the absolute abundance of every unique TCRbeta CDR3 region, sequences were collapsed and filtered. T cell fraction was estimated by normalization of TCRbeta template counts to usable DNA, with usable DNA being measured through amplification of reference genes present in all nucleated cells. Repertoire TCRs were annotated as SARS-CoV-2-specific when V gene, CDR3 amino acid sequence and J gene were exactly matched to a known reactive TCR set. The reference SARS-CoV-2 TCR set came from MIRA and was filtered for enrichment in COVID-19-positive ImmuneCODE repertoires, removing public or cross-reactive TCRs. Based on the MIRA antigens, annotated TCRs were further analysed at the level of specific ORF or position within ORF. Breadth was defined as annotated unique rearrangements over total unique productive rearrangements; depth was the summed frequency of those rearrangements. Two-sided Wilcoxon rank-sum tests were applied when comparing TCR breadth between groups. This immuneACCESS table, as held by TCRdb, lists in-frame sequences with V and J called but not all clones. Of the missing ones, under half trace to an unresolved V gene in checked studies; the others have no known cause. The V and J calls and clone size were taken over from that table, and D and trimming were inferred from the DNA. Across this sample there are over 300,000 clones, with around four fifths seen only once. The top ten hold about 7.1% of the sample.

The input for sequencing was peripheral blood, taken in a trial of Ad26.COV2.S vaccine versus placebo. The TCR comes from a person between 18 and 60 years old who received the Ad26.COV2.S COVID-19 vaccine or a placebo. The chain was built from TRBV25-1 and TRBJ2-5; 11 bases in the middle match TRBD1. The bases are TGTGCCAGCAGTGACCGGGACAGGGGGCAAGAGACCCAGTACTTC. This sequence encodes CASSDRDRGQETQYF.